The clone carrying this TCR beta chain has a single count. Its antigen is unidentified. Between the trimmed V and J ends, which lost 5 bases and 2 bases, there was a span of 8 bases. This CDR3 spans 12 amino acids. Germline values: CDR1 SGHTS, CDR2 YDEGEE. The data are from a study of cytomegalovirus exposure and HLA in healthy donors. Overall study context: Across around 400 genotyped donors, just over 80% landed in the Caucasian-associated ancestry cluster. Overall study findings and caveats: Certain indistinguishable V segments, among them TRBV6-2 and TRBV6-3, were excluded.

PCR employed 60 Vbeta and 13 Jbeta primers. Authors' analysis steps: A follow-up analysis tallied about 88 million unique TCR beta chains, roughly 11 million shared. Using immunoSEQ multiplex PCR, the repertoire was profiled, and TCRdb retains in-frame clones only, with some absent. From that table come the V and J calls and clone size; the DNA was used to work out D and trimming. The sample shows 90,000 to 140,000 clones, around 75% of them seen only once. Sample: PBMCs. The TCR originated in a man under 40 in good health and CMV-seronegative. The gene calls are TRBV5-8 and TRBJ2-7; the D is unclear. CDR3 residues: CASRGVPYEQYF. DNA of the CDR3: TGTGCCAGCAGAGGAGTCCCCTACGAGCAGTACTTC.